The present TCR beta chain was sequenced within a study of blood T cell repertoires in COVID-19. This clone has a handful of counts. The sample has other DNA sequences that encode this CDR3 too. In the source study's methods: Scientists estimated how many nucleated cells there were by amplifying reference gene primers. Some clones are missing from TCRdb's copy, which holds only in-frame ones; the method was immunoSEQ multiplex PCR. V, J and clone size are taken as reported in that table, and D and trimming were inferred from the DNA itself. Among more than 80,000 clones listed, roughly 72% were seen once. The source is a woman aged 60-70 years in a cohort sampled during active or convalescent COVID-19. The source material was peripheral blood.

CDR3 bases: TGTGCCAGCAGCTCGACAGGGACTAATGAAAAACTGTTTTTT. Residues: CASSSTGTNEKLFF. The chain joins TRBV7-8 to TRBJ1-4; 7 bases agree with TRBD1. Germline V gene lookup returns CDR1 SGHVS and CDR2 FQNEAQ. V was pared by 4 bases and J by 2 bases, with 1 base of the junction left unmatched. This CDR3 spans 14 amino acids.